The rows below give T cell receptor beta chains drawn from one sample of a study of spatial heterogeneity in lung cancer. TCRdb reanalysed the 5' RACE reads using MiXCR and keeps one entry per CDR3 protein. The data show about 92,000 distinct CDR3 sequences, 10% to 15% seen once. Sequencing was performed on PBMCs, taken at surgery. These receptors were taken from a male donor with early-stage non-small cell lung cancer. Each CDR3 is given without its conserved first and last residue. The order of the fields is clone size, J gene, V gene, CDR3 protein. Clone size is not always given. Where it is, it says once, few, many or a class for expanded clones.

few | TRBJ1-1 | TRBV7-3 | ASSSGTVSEAF
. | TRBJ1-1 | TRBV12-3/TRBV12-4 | ASSFQGADTEAF
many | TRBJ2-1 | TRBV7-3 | ASSPGGDRHEQF
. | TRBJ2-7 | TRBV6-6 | ASKSTLPGGPITYEQY
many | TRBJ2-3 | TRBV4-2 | ASSHGGSNLDTQY
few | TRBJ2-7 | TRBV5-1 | ASSLGGGRALYEQY
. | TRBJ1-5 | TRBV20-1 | SARGRYDQPQH
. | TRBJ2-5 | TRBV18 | ASSGGGQETQY
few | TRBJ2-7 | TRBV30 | AWEGAGGPHEQY
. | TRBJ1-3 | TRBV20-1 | SASSQADTIY
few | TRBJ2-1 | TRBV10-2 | ASSKRQGMGEQF
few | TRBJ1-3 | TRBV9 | ASSVEIGSGNTIY
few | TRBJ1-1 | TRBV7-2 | ASSPRRGGEAF
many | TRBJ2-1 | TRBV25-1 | ASSEPGLAYNEQF
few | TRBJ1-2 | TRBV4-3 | ASSHDSPGTGRGNYGYT
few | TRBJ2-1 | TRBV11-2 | ASSSITSGGENEQF
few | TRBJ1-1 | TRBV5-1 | ASSVVGASRGTEAF
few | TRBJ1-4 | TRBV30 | AWSPGQGREKLF
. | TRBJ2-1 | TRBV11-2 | ASSLGRVSLAGGDPGPF
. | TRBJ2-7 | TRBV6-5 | ASSRMGGGEQY
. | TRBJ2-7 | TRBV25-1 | ASSAYPGGPSSYEQY
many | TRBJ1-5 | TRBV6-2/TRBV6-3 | ASSQQGGNQPQH
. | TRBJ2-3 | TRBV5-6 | ASSPKRISDTQY
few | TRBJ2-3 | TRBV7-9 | AGLASGTDTQY
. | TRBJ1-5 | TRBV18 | ASSPGGDQPQH
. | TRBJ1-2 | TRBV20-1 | LDRDDYGYT
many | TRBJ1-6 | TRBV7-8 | ASSFSLLDPLH
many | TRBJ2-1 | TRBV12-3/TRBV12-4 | ASSLGYTYNEQF
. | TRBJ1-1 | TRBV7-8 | ASSLARLLNTEAF
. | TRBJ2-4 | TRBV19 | ASSTTTSLPRKNIQY
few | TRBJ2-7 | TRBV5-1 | ASRPGTGGFYEQY
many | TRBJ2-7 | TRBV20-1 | SVPTGTYEQY
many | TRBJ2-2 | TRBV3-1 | ASSQGFGTNTGELF